Listed below are T cell receptor beta chains from one sample, sequenced in a study of beta chain features in type 1 diabetes. Sequencing used immunoSEQ multiplex PCR; TCRdb keeps in-frame clones, though not all of them. The sample yields around 250,000 clones, around 14% seen once. The source material was naive CD4+ T cells from blood. The receptors derive from a woman between 35 and 50 years old in good health. Both conserved end residues are part of each CDR3. The order of the fields is V gene, J gene, clone size, D gene, CDR3 protein, CDR3 DNA. A D gene is named only where the DNA matches it firmly. Size is omitted from some rows. Given values are once, few, many or a class for expanded clones.

TRBV6-5	TRBJ1-6	-	-	CASSYSTRDTSPLHF	TGTGCCAGCAGTTACTCGACCAGGGATACTTCACCCCTCCACTTT
TRBV19	TRBJ2-7	few	TRBD1	CASSMGQGTEQYF	TGTGCCAGTAGTATGGGACAGGGGACCGAGCAGTACTTC
TRBV7-2	TRBJ1-2	few	TRBD1	CASSLGQGIYGYTF	TGTGCCAGCAGCTTAGGACAGGGGATCTATGGCTACACCTTC
TRBV12-5	TRBJ1-1	-	-	CASGLVLTASSPEAFF	TGTGCTAGTGGTTTGGTACTAACGGCATCATCTCCTGAAGCTTTCTTT
TRBV2	TRBJ1-6	few	TRBD1	CASSYHTGGNSPLHF	TGTGCCAGCAGTTACCATACAGGGGGCAATTCACCCCTCCACTTT
TRBV15	TRBJ2-7	few	TRBD1	CATSRRQGHYEQYF	TGTGCCACCAGCCGGCGACAGGGACACTACGAGCAGTACTTC
TRBV18	TRBJ2-7	few	-	CASSPEMAYEQYF	TGTGCCAGCTCACCCGAGATGGCCTACGAGCAGTACTTC
TRBV11-1	TRBJ2-7	-	-	CASSPSSGPGDPSYEQYF	TGTGCCAGCAGCCCATCCTCGGGGCCGGGGGACCCTTCCTACGAGCAGTACTTC
TRBV6-1	TRBJ2-2	few	-	CASSANTGELFF	TGTGCCAGCAGCGCGAACACCGGGGAGCTGTTTTTT
TRBV7-9	TRBJ1-4	-	TRBD1	CASSRGQGFEKLFF	TGTGCCAGCAGCCGGGGACAGGGGTTCGAAAAACTGTTTTTT
TRBV5-1	TRBJ1-3	-	TRBD1	CASSLTGTGNTIYF	TGCGCCAGCAGCCTGACAGGGACGGGAAACACCATATATTTT
TRBV6-6	TRBJ2-5	-	-	CASSYSSRGETQYF	TGTGCCAGCAGTTACTCGAGTAGGGGAGAGACCCAGTACTTC
TRBV6-1	TRBJ1-5	few	-	CASSELGQNQPQHF	TGTGCCAGCAGTGAATTGGGGCAGAATCAGCCCCAGCATTTT
TRBV7-2	TRBJ2-5	-	-	CASSFQALGETQYF	TGTGCCAGCAGCTTCCAGGCGTTGGGAGAGACCCAGTACTTC
TRBV2	TRBJ1-1	few	TRBD1	CASSRTGPGRGMNTEAFF	TGTGCCAGCAGTAGGACAGGACCAGGTAGGGGAATGAACACTGAAGCTTTCTTT
TRBV7-2	TRBJ1-2	-	TRBD1	CASSSGTGSFYGYTF	TGTGCCAGCAGCTCCGGGACAGGTTCATTCTATGGCTACACCTTC
TRBV10-1	TRBJ2-1	few	TRBD1	CASSESVGQGARHNEQFF	TGCGCCAGCAGTGAGTCGGTAGGACAGGGGGCCCGTCACAATGAGCAGTTCTTC
TRBV27	TRBJ2-7	-	-	CASSLSAQGSSSYEQYF	TGTGCCAGCAGTTTATCTGCCCAGGGTAGTAGCTCCTACGAGCAGTACTTC
TRBV18	TRBJ1-1	-	-	CASSPGNRDTEAFF	TGTGCCAGCTCACCCGGGAACAGGGACACTGAAGCTTTCTTT
TRBV6-5	TRBJ2-3	few	-	CASSYAAASTDTQYF	TGTGCCAGCAGTTACGCGGCGGCTAGCACAGATACGCAGTATTTT
TRBV5-4	TRBJ2-7	few	-	CASSLDSRSYEQYF	TGTGCCAGCAGCTTGGACAGCCGCTCCTACGAGCAGTACTTC
TRBV5-1	TRBJ2-3	-	TRBD2	CASSDSGASTDTQYF	TGCGCCAGCAGTGATAGCGGGGCTAGCACAGATACGCAGTATTTT
TRBV5-1	TRBJ2-3	-	-	CASSLYGRLSTDTQYF	TGCGCCAGCAGCTTATACGGGAGATTGAGCACAGATACGCAGTATTTT
TRBV5-4	TRBJ2-7	-	-	CASSLGGQSYEQYF	TGTGCCAGCAGCTTGGGGGGGCAGTCCTACGAGCAGTACTTC
TRBV5-1	TRBJ1-4	few	TRBD1	CASSRGTATNEKLFF	TGCGCCAGCAGCAGGGGGACAGCAACTAATGAAAAACTGTTTTTT
TRBV29-1	TRBJ2-3	many	TRBD1	CSVGNRGNTQYF	TGCAGCGTTGGGAACAGGGGAAATACGCAGTATTTT
TRBV9	TRBJ1-6	-	-	CASSVTDIRNSPLHF	TGTGCCAGCAGCGTTACGGACATAAGAAATTCACCCCTCCACTTT
TRBV10-1	TRBJ2-5	once	TRBD1	CASSHYSDRGGGETQYF	TGCGCCAGCAGTCACTACTCGGACAGGGGTGGAGGGGAGACCCAGTACTTC
TRBV6-5	TRBJ2-3	-	-	CASSYSASGLSDTQYF	TGTGCCAGCAGTTACTCGGCCTCAGGGTTGAGCGATACGCAGTATTTT
TRBV7-6	TRBJ1-6	few	-	CASSLTENSPLHF	TGTGCCAGCAGCTTAACGGAGAATTCACCCCTCCACTTT
TRBV18	TRBJ1-2	once	-	CASSPAGLLYGYTF	TGTGCCAGCTCACCCGCCGGACTTCTCTATGGCTACACCTTC
TRBV25-1	TRBJ1-1	-	-	CASSEQGTEAFF	TGTGCCAGCAGTGAACAGGGCACTGAAGCTTTCTTT
TRBV6-5	TRBJ2-7	-	-	CASSYNRYHEQYF	TGTGCCAGCAGTTACAACAGGTACCACGAGCAGTACTTC
TRBV5-6	TRBJ1-5	-	TRBD1	CASSLNHGQGVQPQHF	TGTGCCAGCAGCCTCAACCACGGACAGGGGGTCCAGCCCCAGCATTTT
TRBV7-2	TRBJ1-5	few	-	CASSAFGQPQHF	TGTGCCAGCAGCGCCTTCGGTCAGCCCCAGCATTTT
TRBV5-6	TRBJ2-6	-	-	CASSLAVAGANVLTF	TGTGCCAGCAGCTTAGCTGTGGCTGGGGCCAACGTCCTGACTTTC
TRBV28	TRBJ1-2	-	-	CASSTEFSGYTF	TGTGCCAGCAGTACGGAGTTCTCTGGCTACACCTTC
TRBV2	TRBJ1-6	-	-	CASTGVSGSPLHF	TGTGCCAGCACCGGAGTCTCGGGTTCACCCCTCCACTTT
TRBV28	TRBJ1-1	-	-	CASSLFPGGGNTEAFF	TGTGCCAGCAGTTTATTCCCGGGGGGCGGGAACACTGAAGCTTTCTTT
TRBV2	TRBJ1-5	-	-	CASSVGGYSNQPQHF	TGTGCCAGCAGTGTGGGGGGTTATAGCAATCAGCCCCAGCATTTT
TRBV7-2	TRBJ1-1	-	-	CASSRPGANTEAFF	TGTGCCAGCAGCCGTCCAGGGGCGAACACTGAAGCTTTCTTT
TRBV29-1	TRBJ1-5	-	-	CSVRIQGRNQPQHF	TGCAGCGTGAGAATTCAGGGGCGCAATCAGCCCCAGCATTTT
TRBV6-5	TRBJ2-5	-	TRBD1	CASSRGTGQETQYF	TGTGCCAGCAGTCGCGGGACAGGTCAAGAGACCCAGTACTTC
TRBV9	TRBJ2-5	-	TRBD2	CASSVEAKRGETQYF	TGTGCCAGCAGCGTAGAGGCCAAGCGGGGGGAGACCCAGTACTTC
TRBV11-2	TRBJ2-3	few	-	CASSLATSTDTQYF	TGTGCCAGCAGCTTAGCTACTAGCACAGATACGCAGTATTTT
TRBV11-2	TRBJ1-2	few	TRBD1	CASSLDQNRGFKTGGYTF	TGTGCCAGCAGCTTAGATCAAAACAGGGGATTCAAGACAGGTGGCTACACCTTC
TRBV7-2	TRBJ1-2	few	-	CASSPQGNGYGYTF	TGTGCCAGCAGCCCGCAGGGGAATGGCTATGGCTACACCTTC
TRBV21-1	TRBJ1-6	few	-	CASSGTELRDSPLHF	TGTGCCAGCAGCGGGACAGAACTTCGGGATTCACCCCTCCACTTT